Listed below are T cell receptor beta chains from one sample, sequenced in a study of CD8 T cells in Susac syndrome. A single record per CDR3 protein comes from TCRdb applying MiXCR to the immunoSEQ multiplex PCR reads. The table has about 160,000 distinct CDR3 sequences, 90% to 95% seen once. The specimen sequenced was CD4+ T cells from PBMCs. Receptors originate from a human donor in good health. The CDR3 runs from the conserved cysteine through the conserved F or W. The order of the fields is V gene, J gene, clone size, CDR3 protein. Where a row states a size, it is once, few, many or the class of an expanded clone; other rows omit it.

TRBV7-2	TRBJ2-5	-	CASSRGQGTETQYF
TRBV3-1	TRBJ1-2	-	CASSQDLLSGGYTF
TRBV9	TRBJ2-1	-	CASSGRDYNEQFF
TRBV20-1	TRBJ2-7	-	CSASRRREEQYF
TRBV3-1	TRBJ2-2	-	CASSPGGSNTGELFF
TRBV2	TRBJ2-5	-	CASSPERYGTQYF
TRBV5-6	TRBJ1-1	-	CASSPPGQGYTEAFF
TRBV13	TRBJ1-4	-	CASSSSTGVAEKLFF
TRBV5-1	TRBJ2-3	-	CASSLGGGMPTDTQYF
TRBV20-1	TRBJ1-2	-	CSARDNRGGGYTF
TRBV24-1	TRBJ1-2	-	CATSDETASYGYTF
TRBV20-1	TRBJ1-6	once	CSASGIQGANSPLHF
TRBV18	TRBJ1-1	-	CASSPLRGNTEAFF
TRBV29-1	TRBJ2-1	-	CSSSWTSGGPGNEQFF
TRBV6-5	TRBJ1-1	-	CASSTRDRVPAFF
TRBV7-2	TRBJ2-3	-	CASSSPLAGGTDTQYF
TRBV3-1	TRBJ1-1	-	CASSLLGQGYTEAFF
TRBV5-1	TRBJ1-1	-	CASSLERPGGTEAFF
TRBV9	TRBJ2-1	-	CASSPSTYNEQFF
TRBV7-6	TRBJ2-5	-	CASRNLGGGAGETQYF
TRBV6-2/TRBV6-3	TRBJ2-2	-	CASRPGGSTGELFF
TRBV7-4	TRBJ1-1	-	CASSFRSSWDTEAFF
TRBV7-2	TRBJ2-1	few	CASSPRVSYNEQFF
TRBV28	TRBJ2-1	-	CASSLATGEQFF
TRBV15	TRBJ2-5	-	CATSSTGGVLETQYF
TRBV2	TRBJ2-1	-	CASSEFGGETGGEQFF
TRBV6-2/TRBV6-3	TRBJ2-5	-	CASSTVLDREARTETQYF
TRBV19	TRBJ1-5	-	CASSIGTGKGQPQHF
TRBV12-3/TRBV12-4	TRBJ2-5	-	CASSSGGSGETQYF
TRBV6-1	TRBJ1-2	-	CASSPERFYGYTF
TRBV2	TRBJ1-6	-	CASTPRIDNSPLHF
TRBV9	TRBJ1-1	-	CASSPSPGQGAVFF
TRBV5-4	TRBJ2-7	-	CASSPGGAGGYEQYF
TRBV6-1	TRBJ1-4	-	CASRDELNEKLFF
TRBV7-3	TRBJ2-3	-	CASSFRITDTQYF
TRBV6-6	TRBJ1-3	once	CASSYARLAGNTIYF
TRBV30	TRBJ1-3	-	CAWSVWWPGSGNTIYF
TRBV9	TRBJ2-5	-	CASSLGAGEFLETQYF
TRBV6-2/TRBV6-3	TRBJ2-5	once	CASRATAVETQYF
TRBV9	TRBJ1-1	-	CASSARDRGQGEAFF
TRBV6-1	TRBJ2-2	-	CASSFTSDGELFF
TRBV10-2	TRBJ1-5	-	CASSGVGVNQPQHF
TRBV24-1	TRBJ1-2	-	CATSELGPFTTF
TRBV20-1	TRBJ2-5	-	CSARDRSSSYF
TRBV20-1	TRBJ2-7	-	CSALRGRGGEQYF
TRBV5-1	TRBJ2-2	-	CASSWDPGTPTGELFF
TRBV2	TRBJ1-3	-	CASSLEAGNTIYF
TRBV7-9	TRBJ2-7	-	CASSLEGQSPYEQYF
TRBV4-1	TRBJ1-2	-	CASSQGQGAANYGYTF
TRBV5-1	TRBJ2-7	-	CASSFSGEPYEQYF
TRBV19	TRBJ2-5	-	CASRQEGETQYF
TRBV12-3/TRBV12-4	TRBJ1-2	few	CASSPGLNYGYTF
TRBV7-2	TRBJ1-2	-	CASSPQGGNGYTF
TRBV6-1	TRBJ1-6	-	CASGTGAYNSPLHF